Listed below are T cell receptor beta chains from one sample, sequenced in a study of shared clonotypes between healthy human individuals. The assay was immunoSEQ multiplex PCR, and TCRdb's table has in-frame clones only and misses some. The sample carries millions of clones, approximately 94% recorded once. Sequencing was carried out using naive CD8+ T cells sorted from blood. The receptors derive from a man between 18 and 29 years old in good health. Both conserved end residues are part of each CDR3. The D gene is left open where the match is weak. Clone size is shown for a subset of rows, as once, few, many or a class of expanded clone.

j_gene,d_gene,v_gene,abundance,CDR3nt,CDR3aa
TRBJ2-7,.,TRBV29-1,.,TGCAGCGTTGAGCCTAGCGCCCCAGGGGAGCAGTACTTC,CSVEPSAPGEQYF
TRBJ2-1,TRBD1,TRBV2,.,TGTGCCAGCCAGGACAGGAGCTCCTACAATGAGCAGTTCTTC,CASQDRSSYNEQFF
TRBJ1-4,.,TRBV6-5,.,TGTGCCAGCAGTCGGGACGCCAGTGAAAAACTGTTTTTT,CASSRDASEKLFF
TRBJ1-1,.,TRBV7-2,.,TGTGCCAGCAGCTTAGGGACCGTTGAAGCTTTCTTT,CASSLGTVEAFF
TRBJ2-2,.,TRBV7-9,.,TGTGCCAGCAGCTTAGTAGACAGCCCGAACACCGGGGAGCTGTTTTTT,CASSLVDSPNTGELFF
TRBJ2-7,.,TRBV2,.,TGTGCCAGCAGAAGCCCGGGCCTGAGATTCGAGCAGTACTTC,CASRSPGLRFEQYF
TRBJ2-7,.,TRBV9,.,TGTGCCAGCAGCGTAGCCATCGGTTACGAGCAGTACTTC,CASSVAIGYEQYF
TRBJ2-3,.,TRBV7-8,.,TGTGCCAGCAGCACGACCGGAGATACGCAGTATTTT,CASSTTGDTQYF
TRBJ2-4,.,TRBV27,.,TGTGCCAGCAGTTTAGGTGGAAGGGACATTCAGTACTTC,CASSLGGRDIQYF
TRBJ1-1,.,TRBV7-6,.,TGTGCCAGCAGTCAATACGGTAACACTGAAGCTTTCTTT,CASSQYGNTEAFF
TRBJ1-6,.,TRBV7-9,.,TGTGCCAGCAGCCCCCCTGGGGAGCTACCCTATAATTCACCCCTCCACTTT,CASSPPGELPYNSPLHF
TRBJ2-2,TRBD2,TRBV9,.,TGTGCCAGCAGCGGAATAGCGGGGGCCCACACCGGGGAGCTGTTTTTT,CASSGIAGAHTGELFF
TRBJ2-7,TRBD1,TRBV4-1,.,TGCGCCAGCAGCCAAGATAGGTCGACAGGGCCCACCTTC,CASSQDRSTGPTF
TRBJ1-2,.,TRBV4-1,.,TGCGCCAGCAGTCCTATACCGGGCCCTCTCTCCTATGGCTACACCTTC,CASSPIPGPLSYGYTF
TRBJ2-5,.,TRBV2,.,TGTGCCAGCAAGGCAGGGTTGGAGACCCAGTACTTC,CASKAGLETQYF
TRBJ2-3,TRBD1,TRBV5-6,.,TGTGCCAGCAGCTCCGGGACAGTTAGCACAGATACGCAGTATTTT,CASSSGTVSTDTQYF
TRBJ1-5,.,TRBV4-1,.,TGCGCCAGCGGCCCCGCAGCGGGCCTGTACAATCAGCCCCAGCATTTT,CASGPAAGLYNQPQHF
TRBJ2-2,.,TRBV10-3,.,TGTGCCATCAGTGGGGAAGCCGGGGAGCTGTTTTTT,CAISGEAGELFF
TRBJ2-7,.,TRBV7-2,once,TGTGCCAGCAGCTCCCGACAGACCAACCACTACGAGCAGTACTTC,CASSSRQTNHYEQYF
TRBJ2-7,.,TRBV7-9,.,TGTGCCAGCAGCCTACCTTCCGAGGGTTTAACTTACGAGCAGTACTTC,CASSLPSEGLTYEQYF
TRBJ2-6,.,TRBV28,.,TGTGCCAGCAAAGTAAAGTTGAAAGGTACTCCTGGGGCCAACGTCCTGACTTTC,CASKVKLKGTPGANVLTF
TRBJ2-7,.,TRBV15,.,TGTGCCACCAGCAGAGGCACAGGCTCCGAGCAGTACTTC,CATSRGTGSEQYF
TRBJ1-2,TRBD1,TRBV6-1,.,TGTGCCAGCAGTGAAGGGGTGACAGGGAGCGGCTACACCTTC,CASSEGVTGSGYTF
TRBJ2-1,TRBD2,TRBV5-4,.,TGTGCCAGCAGGTCTAGCGGGAACGATGAGCAGTTCTTC,CASRSSGNDEQFF
TRBJ2-1,.,TRBV11-2,.,TGTGCCAGCAGCTATTACGGGGGTACTCTAACAGGGGAGCAGTTCTTC,CASSYYGGTLTGEQFF
TRBJ2-3,.,TRBV7-9,.,TGTGCCAGCAGCTTAGATGAAGATACGCAGTATTTT,CASSLDEDTQYF
TRBJ1-3,.,TRBV5-8,.,TGTGCCAGCAGCTTGCGAGCCCCGAACACCATATATTTT,CASSLRAPNTIYF
TRBJ2-1,.,TRBV15,.,TGTGCCACCAGCACACCTTTCGTGGGTGGAGATGAGCAGTTCTTC,CATSTPFVGGDEQFF
TRBJ2-7,TRBD2,TRBV9,once,TGTGCCAGCAGCGTAGGGACTAGGTCCTACGAGCAGTACTTC,CASSVGTRSYEQYF
TRBJ2-5,.,TRBV7-6,.,TGTGCCAGCAGCTTAGAAATCGGTTCGGCGGGTTTTGAGACCCAGTACTTC,CASSLEIGSAGFETQYF
TRBJ1-1,.,TRBV29-1,.,TGCAGCGCCGAACAGGGTATGGACACTGAAGCTTTCTTT,CSAEQGMDTEAFF
TRBJ2-7,.,TRBV7-2,.,TGTGCCAGCAGCTTCAGGGTAAACTCCTACGAGCAGTACTTC,CASSFRVNSYEQYF
TRBJ1-4,.,TRBV11-2,.,TGTGCCAGCAGCTTACACCAAAGTAGGGGTGAGGAAAAACTGTTTTTT,CASSLHQSRGEEKLFF
TRBJ1-6,.,TRBV6-1,.,TGTGCCAGCAGTGGGGGGGTACAGGGATCCTCTAATTCACCCCTCCACTTT,CASSGGVQGSSNSPLHF
TRBJ1-6,.,TRBV7-3,.,TGTGCCAGCAGCTTAACCGGGAGCTCCTATAATTCACCCCTCCACTTT,CASSLTGSSYNSPLHF
TRBJ2-7,.,TRBV6-5,.,TGTGCCAGCAGCTACTCGGGACCCGGGACCTACGAGCAGTACTTC,CASSYSGPGTYEQYF
TRBJ2-7,.,TRBV7-9,.,TGTGCCAGCAGCCCCCCCCTTTGGGGCGAGCAGTACTTC,CASSPPLWGEQYF
TRBJ1-1,.,TRBV5-4,.,TGTGCCAGCAGCTGGGGACATCCAGGGGACTCTGAAGCTTTCTTT,CASSWGHPGDSEAFF
TRBJ2-5,.,TRBV14,.,TGTGCCAGCAGCCATACAAGCGGGGAGACCCAGTACTTC,CASSHTSGETQYF
TRBJ2-1,.,TRBV9,.,TGTGCCAGCAGCGTAGGGGGCGGGGTCACCAATGAGCAGTTCTTC,CASSVGGGVTNEQFF
TRBJ2-7,.,TRBV13,.,TGTGCCAGCAGCTTGGGCACTTCCTACGAGCAGTACTTC,CASSLGTSYEQYF
TRBJ2-5,TRBD1,TRBV10-1,.,TGCGCCAGCAGTCAGACAGGGGGTGACGAGACCCAGTACTTC,CASSQTGGDETQYF